Following are 3 T cell receptor beta chains from one sample sequenced in a study of T cell responses to AZD1222 COVID-19 vaccine. TCRdb's copy holds only in-frame clones and misses some; the assay was immunoSEQ multiplex PCR. Counted here are about 150,000 clones, roughly 92% occurring once; the ten biggest clones make up roughly 1.6%. Sequenced material: peripheral blood, taken on day 0 of AZD1222 vaccination. These receptors all stem from an adult in good health.

This sequence joins TRBV18 and TRBJ2-7; the match to TRBD2 covers 15 bases. The CDR3 contains 16 residues. V trimming: 3 bases; J trimming: 3 bases; junction bases outside the gene matches: 3. Germline V gene sequence: CDR1 KGHSH, CDR2 LQKENI. CDR3 nucleotide sequence: TGTGCCAGCTCACCCCCGGGACTAGCGGGAGGCTACGAGCAGTACTTC. Its translation is CASSPPGLAGGYEQYF.

The chain links TRBV24-1 to TRBJ2-1; D unresolved. CDR3 length equals 13 residues. Germline assignment: CDR1 KGHDR and CDR2 SFDVKD. V lost 4 bases, J lost 6 bases, and 9 bases lay in between. CDR3 amino acids: CATSDSPSNEQFF. Written as DNA, the CDR3 is TGTGCCACCAGTGACTCGCCAAGCAATGAGCAGTTCTTC.

This clone occurred once. This chain links TRBV3-1 (or the pseudogene TRBV3-2) with TRBJ2-1; the match to TRBD2 covers 14 bases. V lost 6 bases and J lost 4; bases outside the gene matches: 11. CDR3 size: 18 residues. CDR1 is LGHDT, CDR2 YNNKEL, per germline (reference sequence). DNA for the CDR3: TGTGCCAGCAGACTTTCCGGGACTAGCGGGAGTTCTTACAATGAGCAGTTCTTC. As protein: CASRLSGTSGSSYNEQFF.